These 16 T cell receptor beta chains originate from one sample sequenced in a study of blood T cell repertoires in COVID-19. The assay was immunoSEQ multiplex PCR, and TCRdb's table has in-frame clones only and misses some. The sample lists hundreds of thousands of clones; 85% were seen once. Sequencing was carried out using peripheral blood. The receptors originated from a man aged 45-60 years with active or convalescent COVID-19.

This clone has a count of ten or more. The chain couples TRBV7-9 to TRBJ2-7; D is perhaps TRBD1 (7 bases). CDR1 and CDR2 from the germline V gene are SEHNR and FQNEAQ (reference sequence). The CDR3 spans 16 residues. V was clipped by 3 bases and J by 4 bases, with 19 bases between them. The CDR3 DNA is TGTGCCAGCAGCTTTACCGACAGGGAGGAGGGTTACGAGCAGTACTTC. Protein sequence: CASSFTDREEGYEQYF.

The rearrangement links TRBV7-8 to TRBJ2-7, with 15 bases aligning to TRBD2. The V and J ends lost 4 bases and 4 bases, in that order; junction bases with no gene match: 8. Germline lookup yields CDR1 SGHVS and CDR2 FQNEAQ. This CDR3 spans 17 amino acids. As DNA, the CDR3 is TGTGCCAGCAGCTACGGACTAGCGGGAGGGCCTAGTTACGAGCAGTACTTC. It translates to CASSYGLAGGPSYEQYF.

This clone was observed a handful of times. This sample also contains other DNA sequences that code for the same CDR3. Here the CDR3 reads CASSLQVNQPQHF. For the CDR3, the DNA is TGTGCCAGCAGTTTACAGGTTAATCAGCCCCAGCATTTT. The chain combines TRBV6-5 with TRBJ1-5; weak D call: TRBD1 (5 bases). Germline CDR1 reads MNHEY; CDR2 reads SVGAGI. The CDR3 is 13 residues long. Trimming took off 4 bases at V and 4 bases at J, with 8 bases between the two ends.

The chain combines TRBV27 with TRBJ2-7; 10 bases match TRBD2. The V gene end was trimmed by 2 bases and the J gene end by 12 bases; junction bases not matched to a gene: 10. CDR3 length: 14 amino acids. Looked up from germline, CDR1 is MNHEY and CDR2 is SMNVEV (reference sequence). CDR3 region: CASSLSGRAALWYF. The CDR3 bases are TGTGCCAGCAGTTTAAGCGGGAGGGCCGCCCTTTGGTACTTC.

The chain couples TRBV6-6 to TRBJ1-1; TRBD1 aligns across 8 bases. The CDR3 consists of 15 residues. CDR1 MNHNY and CDR2 SVGAGI come from the germline V gene (reference sequence). Losses at the gene ends were 0 bases for V and 5 bases for J; bases not matched to a gene: 5. CDR3 protein: CASSYSQGARTEAFF. CDR3 DNA sequence: TGTGCCAGCAGTTACTCCCAGGGGGCGCGAACTGAAGCTTTCTTT.

This chain joins TRBV6-1 and TRBJ2-5, with 7 bases that match TRBD1. The CDR3 consists of 12 residues. Germline V gene data show CDR1 as MNHNS and CDR2 as SASEGT. V lost 2 bases, J lost 12 bases, and 6 bases stayed unmatched. CDR3 nucleotides: TGTGCCAGCAGTGAACTCATCGGGACAGAGTACTTC. Protein product: CASSELIGTEYF.

The chain combines TRBV9 with TRBJ1-2; 9 bases map to TRBD1. Germline trimming cut 2 bases from V and 5 bases from J; bases unmatched to any gene: 4. This CDR3 has 14 amino acids. Germline loops: CDR1 SGDLS, CDR2 YYNGEE. CDR3 in DNA: TGTGCCAGCAGCGTGGGACAGGGCCTTTATGGCTACACCTTC. Translated, it gives CASSVGQGLYGYTF.

The V and J genes are TRBV7-9 and TRBJ1-1; 10 nucleotides match TRBD1. The CDR3 consists of 14 residues. The V gene's germline CDR1 is SEHNR and CDR2 FQNEAQ (reference sequence). V trimming: 3 bases; J trimming: 3 bases; junction bases outside the gene matches: 1. The CDR3 nucleotides are TGTGCCAGCAGCTTGGGACAGGGGCACACTGAAGCTTTCTTT. Amino acid sequence: CASSLGQGHTEAFF.

The V call is TRBV11-2, the J call TRBJ1-4; 10 bases map to TRBD1. The CDR3 is made up of 15 amino acids. V shed 3 bases, J shed 8 bases, and the junction held 6 bases outside the gene matches. Germline V gene sequence: CDR1 SGHAT, CDR2 FQNNGV. Here the CDR3 DNA reads TGTGCCAGCAGCTTGGGACAGGGGTTTGGCGAAAAACTGTTTTTT. This gives the protein CASSLGQGFGEKLFF. The full variable domain, completed using reference TRBV11-2 and TRBJ1-4, is EAGVAQSPRYKIIEKRQSVAFWCNPISGHATLYWYQQILGQGPKLLIQFQNNGVVDDSQLPKDRFSAERLKGVDSTLKIQPAKLEDSAVYLCASSLGQGFGEKLFFGSGTQLSVL.

The V call is TRBV9, the J call TRBJ2-4, with 9 bases matching TRBD2. The CDR3 sequence is 16 residues long. The ends lost 3 bases at V and 7 bases at J; junction bases unmatched: 11. The germline V gene encodes CDR1 SGDLS and CDR2 YYNGEE. The CDR3 spells CASSDPGGTSLNIQYF. In DNA form, the CDR3 reads TGTGCCAGCAGCGACCCCGGGGGGACTAGCCTTAACATTCAGTACTTC.

The chain recombines TRBV28 with TRBJ1-6; D uncertain. The germline CDR1 and CDR2 sequences are MDHEN and SYDVKM. The CDR3 sequence is 14 residues long. The ends were cut back, 6 bases at V and 7 bases at J, with 13 bases in the middle. CDR3 residues: CASSRVSPNSPLHF. As DNA, the CDR3 is TGTGCCAGCAGCCGTGTTAGCCCCAATTCACCCCTCCACTTT.

The chain is built from TRBV30 and TRBJ2-1, with a weak D call TRBD2 (5 bases). CDR1 is GTSNPN, CDR2 SVGIG, per germline (reference sequence). The V gene lost 3 bases and the J gene lost 8 bases, with 14 bases spanning the gap. The CDR3 has 13 residues. CDR3 amino acids: CAWSPREGHEQFF. DNA of the CDR3: TGTGCCTGGAGCCCGAGAGAGGGCCATGAGCAGTTCTTC. The variable domain in full, with the rest retrieved from reference TRBV30 and TRBJ2-1, is SQTIHQWPATLVQPVGSPLSLECTVEGTSNPNLYWYRQAAGRGLQLLFYSVGIGQISSEVPQNLSASRPQDRQFILSSKKLLLSDSGFYLCAWSPREGHEQFFGPGTRLTVL.

Written as DNA, the CDR3 is TGCGCCAGCAGTCAGCCGTTCGGGGGTTTCAATTCACCCCTCCACTTT. Amino acid sequence: CASSQPFGGFNSPLHF. This chain joins TRBV23-1 and TRBJ1-6; D is possibly TRBD1 (5 bases). TRBV23-1 is treated as an ORF (open reading frame) with a function not yet certain. V lost 3 bases, J lost 7 bases, and 16 bases lay in between. This CDR3 region has 16 residues.

The chain combines TRBV27 with TRBJ2-2, with D perhaps matching TRBD1 (5 bases). The CDR3 runs 13 residues. V shed 4 bases and J shed 5 bases, with 8 bases lying between them. CDR1 MNHEY and CDR2 SMNVEV come from the germline V gene (reference sequence). CDR3 nucleotide sequence: TGTGCCAGCAGTTCCCGACAGACCGGGGAGCTGTTTTTT. Its translation: CASSSRQTGELFF.

This rearrangement joins TRBV28 to TRBJ1-6, with no clear D. The V and J ends lost 2 bases and 9 bases respectively, with 11 bases between them. The CDR3 contains 14 residues. Germline CDR1 is MDHEN and CDR2 is SYDVKM. CDR3 in amino acids: CASSLRQEGSPLHF. The CDR3 DNA is TGTGCCAGCAGTTTAAGGCAGGAGGGTTCACCCCTCCACTTT.

This rearrangement joins TRBV5-1 to TRBJ1-3; D unresolved. The CDR3 length is 14 residues. Germline V gene data show CDR1 as SGHRS and CDR2 as YFSETQ. The germline V and J ends were trimmed by 0 bases and 0 bases, with 4 bases remaining between them. The CDR3 bases are TGCGCCAGCAGCTTGGAGCTCTCTGGAAACACCATATATTTT. This sequence encodes CASSLELSGNTIYF.